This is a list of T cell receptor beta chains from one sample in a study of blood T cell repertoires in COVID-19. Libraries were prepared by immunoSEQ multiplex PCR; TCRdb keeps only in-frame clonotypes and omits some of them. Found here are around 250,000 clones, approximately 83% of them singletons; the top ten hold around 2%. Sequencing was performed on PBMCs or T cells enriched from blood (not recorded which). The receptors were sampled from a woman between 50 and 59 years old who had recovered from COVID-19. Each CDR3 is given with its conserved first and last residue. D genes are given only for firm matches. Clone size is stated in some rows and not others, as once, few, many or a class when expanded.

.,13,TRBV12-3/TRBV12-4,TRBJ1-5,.,CASSFQRGQPQHF,TGTGCCAGCAGTTTTCAAAGGGGCCAGCCCCAGCATTTT
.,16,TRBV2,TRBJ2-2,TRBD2,CASSAGLAGATGELFF,TGTGCCAGCAGTGCGGGACTAGCGGGAGCGACCGGGGAGCTGTTTTTT
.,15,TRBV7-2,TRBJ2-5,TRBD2,CASSLIGGSPETQYF,TGTGCCAGCAGCTTAATCGGGGGGTCTCCGGAGACCCAGTACTTC
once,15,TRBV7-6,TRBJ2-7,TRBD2,CASSSPGLAEYEQYF,TGTGCCAGCAGCTCACCGGGACTAGCGGAATACGAGCAGTACTTC
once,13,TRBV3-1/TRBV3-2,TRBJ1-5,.,CASSQDLNQPQHF,TGTGCCAGCAGCCAAGATCTAAATCAGCCCCAGCATTTT
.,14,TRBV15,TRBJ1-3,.,CATSRDSSGNTIYF,TGTGCCACCAGCAGAGATAGCTCTGGAAACACCATATATTTT
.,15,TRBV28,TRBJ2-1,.,CASSLITTFNNEQFF,TGTGCCAGCAGTTTGATAACTACCTTTAACAATGAGCAGTTCTTC
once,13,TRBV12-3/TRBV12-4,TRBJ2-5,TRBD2,CASSFSSGETQYF,TGTGCCAGCAGTTTCTCTAGCGGAGAGACCCAGTACTTC
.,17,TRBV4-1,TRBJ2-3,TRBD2,CASSQDPGLAGDDTQYF,TGCGCCAGCAGCCAAGACCCCGGGCTAGCGGGAGACGATACGCAGTATTTT
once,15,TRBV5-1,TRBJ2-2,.,CASSLGAPRTGELFF,TGCGCCAGCAGCTTGGGAGCCCCGAGGACCGGGGAGCTGTTTTTT
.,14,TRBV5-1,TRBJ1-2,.,CASSLDRAGNGYTF,TGCGCCAGCAGCTTGGACAGGGCAGGGAACGGCTACACCTTC
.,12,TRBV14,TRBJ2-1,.,CASSQDFTELFF,TGTGCCAGCAGCCAAGATTTCACAGAATTGTTCTTC
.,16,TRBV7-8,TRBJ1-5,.,CASSLGGRVSGQPQHF,TGTGCCAGCAGCTTAGGCGGCAGGGTGAGTGGTCAGCCCCAGCATTTT
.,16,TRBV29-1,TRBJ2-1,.,CSVEGALPVNYNEQFF,TGCAGCGTTGAGGGGGCCCTCCCTGTCAATTACAATGAGCAGTTCTTC
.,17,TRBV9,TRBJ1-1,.,CASSVAFTSSGETEAFF,TGTGCCAGCAGCGTAGCGTTCACAAGTTCTGGAGAAACTGAAGCTTTCTTT